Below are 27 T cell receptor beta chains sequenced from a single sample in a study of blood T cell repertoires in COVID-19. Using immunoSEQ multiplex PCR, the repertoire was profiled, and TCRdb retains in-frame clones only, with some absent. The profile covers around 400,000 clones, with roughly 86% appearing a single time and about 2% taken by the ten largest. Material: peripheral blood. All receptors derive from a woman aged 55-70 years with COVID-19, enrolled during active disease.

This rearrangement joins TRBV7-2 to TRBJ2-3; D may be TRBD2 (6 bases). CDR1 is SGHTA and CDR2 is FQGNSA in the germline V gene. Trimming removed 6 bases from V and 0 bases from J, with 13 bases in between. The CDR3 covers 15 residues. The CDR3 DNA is TGTGCCAGCAGGCGTGGCGGGGTTAGCACAGATACGCAGTATTTT. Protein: CASRRGGVSTDTQYF. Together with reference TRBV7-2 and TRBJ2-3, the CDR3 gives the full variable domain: GAGVSQSPSNKVTEKGKDVELRCDPISGHTALYWYRQSLGQGLEFLIYFQGNSAPDKSGLPSDRFSAERTGGSVSTLTIQRTQQEDSAVYLCASRRGGVSTDTQYFGPGTRLTVL.

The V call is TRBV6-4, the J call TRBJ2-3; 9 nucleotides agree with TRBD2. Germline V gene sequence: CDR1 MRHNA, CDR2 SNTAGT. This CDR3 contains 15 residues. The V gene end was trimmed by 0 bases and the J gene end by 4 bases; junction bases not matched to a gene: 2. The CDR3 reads CASSDSGGGADTQYF. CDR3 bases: TGTGCCAGCAGTGACTCTGGCGGGGGGGCAGATACGCAGTATTTT.

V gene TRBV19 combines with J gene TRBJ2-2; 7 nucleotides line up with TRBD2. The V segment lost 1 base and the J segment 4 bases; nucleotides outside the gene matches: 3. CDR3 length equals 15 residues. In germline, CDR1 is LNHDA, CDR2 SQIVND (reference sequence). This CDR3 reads CASSIAAGITGELFF. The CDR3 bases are TGTGCCAGTAGTATAGCAGCGGGAATCACCGGGGAGCTGTTTTTT.

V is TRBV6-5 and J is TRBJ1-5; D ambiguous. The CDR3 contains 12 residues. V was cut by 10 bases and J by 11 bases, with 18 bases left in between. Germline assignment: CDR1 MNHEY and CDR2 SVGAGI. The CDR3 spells CATGYYPFAQHF. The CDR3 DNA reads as TGTGCCACCGGCTACTACCCTTTTGCCCAGCATTTT.

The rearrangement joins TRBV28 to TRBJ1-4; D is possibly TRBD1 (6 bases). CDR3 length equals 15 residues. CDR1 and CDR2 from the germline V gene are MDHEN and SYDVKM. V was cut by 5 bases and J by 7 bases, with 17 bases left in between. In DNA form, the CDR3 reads TGTGCCAGCAGTACGGGGACACAAAGGGGTGAAAAACTGTTTTTT. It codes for CASSTGTQRGEKLFF.

The CDR3 coding sequence is TGCGCCAGCAGTGAGGAGGGCTCCTATGGCTACACCTTC. Protein: CASSEEGSYGYTF. This chain uses TRBV10-2 with TRBJ1-2, with D unclear. V was trimmed by 2 bases and J by 4 bases, leaving 8 bases between them. CDR1 and CDR2 (germline): WSHSY, SAAADI. CDR3 length: 13 residues.

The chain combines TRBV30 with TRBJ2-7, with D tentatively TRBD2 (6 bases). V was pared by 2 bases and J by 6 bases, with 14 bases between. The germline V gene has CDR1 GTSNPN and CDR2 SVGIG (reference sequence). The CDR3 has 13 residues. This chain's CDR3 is CAWSRARRGEQYF. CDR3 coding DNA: TGTGCCTGGAGTAGGGCTAGGCGGGGCGAGCAGTACTTC.

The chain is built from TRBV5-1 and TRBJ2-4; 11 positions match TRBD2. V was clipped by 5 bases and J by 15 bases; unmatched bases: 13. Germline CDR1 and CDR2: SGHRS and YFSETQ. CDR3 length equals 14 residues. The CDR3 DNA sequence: TGCGCCAGCAGTTTCACTAGCGGGGGAGCTCAAGGGTACTTC. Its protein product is CASSFTSGGAQGYF.

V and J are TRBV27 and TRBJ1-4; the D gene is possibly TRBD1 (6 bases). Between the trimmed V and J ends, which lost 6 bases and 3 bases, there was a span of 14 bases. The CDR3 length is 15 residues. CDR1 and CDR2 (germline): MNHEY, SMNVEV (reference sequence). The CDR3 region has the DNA TGTGCCAGCAGCGACACGGGACACCCTAATGAAAAACTGTTTTTT. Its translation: CASSDTGHPNEKLFF. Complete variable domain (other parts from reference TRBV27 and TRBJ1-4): EAQVTQNPRYLITVTGKKLTVTCSQNMNHEYMSWYRQDPGLGLRQIYYSMNVEVTDKGDVPEGYKVSRKEKRNFPLILESPSPNQTSLYFCASSDTGHPNEKLFFGSGTQLSVL.

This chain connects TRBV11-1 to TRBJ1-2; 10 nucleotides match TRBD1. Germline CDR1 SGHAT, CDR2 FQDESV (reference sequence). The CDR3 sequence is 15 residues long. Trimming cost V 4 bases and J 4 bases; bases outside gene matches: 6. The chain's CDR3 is CASSSDRGLSYGYTF. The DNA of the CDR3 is TGTGCCAGCAGCTCGGACAGGGGGTTATCCTATGGCTACACCTTC.

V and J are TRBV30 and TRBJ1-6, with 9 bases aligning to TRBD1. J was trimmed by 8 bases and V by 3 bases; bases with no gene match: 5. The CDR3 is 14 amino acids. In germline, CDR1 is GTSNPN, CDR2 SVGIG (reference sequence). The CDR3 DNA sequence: TGTGCCTGGAGAGCAACAGGGGGCTATTCACCCCTCCACTTT. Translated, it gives CAWRATGGYSPLHF.

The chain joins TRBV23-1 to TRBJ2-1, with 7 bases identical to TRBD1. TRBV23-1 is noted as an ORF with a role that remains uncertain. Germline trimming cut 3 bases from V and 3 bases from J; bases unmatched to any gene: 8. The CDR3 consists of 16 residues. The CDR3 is CASSHSTGTDYNEQFF. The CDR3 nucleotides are TGCGCCAGCAGTCACTCCACCGGGACAGACTACAATGAGCAGTTCTTC.

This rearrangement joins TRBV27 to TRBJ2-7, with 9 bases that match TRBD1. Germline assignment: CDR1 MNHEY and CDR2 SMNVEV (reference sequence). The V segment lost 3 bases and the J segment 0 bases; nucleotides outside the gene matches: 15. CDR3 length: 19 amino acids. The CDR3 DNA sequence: TGTGCCAGCAGTTTGTGCTACCTACAGGGGGCTTATAGCTCCTACGAGCAGTACTTC. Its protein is CASSLCYLQGAYSSYEQYF.

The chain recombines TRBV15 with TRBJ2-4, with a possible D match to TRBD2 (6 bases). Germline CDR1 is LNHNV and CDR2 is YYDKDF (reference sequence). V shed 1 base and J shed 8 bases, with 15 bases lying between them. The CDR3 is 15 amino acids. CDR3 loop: CATSRAGWGEDIQYF. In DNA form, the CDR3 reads TGTGCCACCAGCAGAGCAGGTTGGGGGGAGGACATTCAGTACTTC.

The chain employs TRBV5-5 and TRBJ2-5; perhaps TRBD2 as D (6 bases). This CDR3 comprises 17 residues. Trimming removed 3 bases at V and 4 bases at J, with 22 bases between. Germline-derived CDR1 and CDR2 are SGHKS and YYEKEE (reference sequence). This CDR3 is CASSWMQLAYVRETQYF. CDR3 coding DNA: TGTGCCAGCAGCTGGATGCAACTAGCTTACGTACGAGAGACCCAGTACTTC.

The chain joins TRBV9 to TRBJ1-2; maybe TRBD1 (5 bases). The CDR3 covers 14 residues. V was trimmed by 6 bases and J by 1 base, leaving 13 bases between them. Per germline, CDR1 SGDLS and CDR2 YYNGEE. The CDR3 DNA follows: TGTGCCAGCATCGGCGCGGGGGTTAACTATGGCTACACCTTC. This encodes CASIGAGVNYGYTF.

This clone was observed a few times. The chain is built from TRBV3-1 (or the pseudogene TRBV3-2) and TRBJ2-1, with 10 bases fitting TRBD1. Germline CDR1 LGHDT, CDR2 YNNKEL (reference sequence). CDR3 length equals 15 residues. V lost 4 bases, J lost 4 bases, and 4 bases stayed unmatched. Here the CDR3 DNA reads TGTGCCAGCAGCCCCCGGGACAGGGGATACAATGAGCAGTTCTTC. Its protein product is CASSPRDRGYNEQFF.

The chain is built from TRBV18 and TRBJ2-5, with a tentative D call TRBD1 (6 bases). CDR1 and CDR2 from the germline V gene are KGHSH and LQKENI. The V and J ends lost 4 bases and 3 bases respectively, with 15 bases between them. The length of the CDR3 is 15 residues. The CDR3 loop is CASSLGGQMKETQYF. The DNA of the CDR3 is TGTGCCAGCTCACTTGGGGGACAAATGAAAGAGACCCAGTACTTC. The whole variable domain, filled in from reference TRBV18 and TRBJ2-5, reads NAGVMQNPRHLVRRRGQEARLRCSPMKGHSHVYWYRQLPEEGLKFMVYLQKENIIDESGMPKERFSAEFPKEGPSILRIQQVVRGDSAAYFCASSLGGQMKETQYFGPGTRLLVL.

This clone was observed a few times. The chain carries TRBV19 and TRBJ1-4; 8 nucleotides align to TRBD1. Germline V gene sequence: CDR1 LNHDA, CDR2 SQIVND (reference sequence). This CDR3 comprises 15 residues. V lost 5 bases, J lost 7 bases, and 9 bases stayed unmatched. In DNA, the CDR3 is TGTGCCAGTAGTCTCTGGACAGGGCAAGGTGAAAAACTGTTTTTT. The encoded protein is CASSLWTGQGEKLFF.

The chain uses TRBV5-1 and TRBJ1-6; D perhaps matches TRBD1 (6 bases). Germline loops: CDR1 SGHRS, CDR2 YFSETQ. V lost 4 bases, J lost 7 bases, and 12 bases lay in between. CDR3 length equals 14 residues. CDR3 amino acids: CASSPGQKNSPLHF. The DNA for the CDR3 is TGCGCCAGCAGCCCTGGACAGAAGAATTCACCCCTCCACTTT.

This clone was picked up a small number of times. The CDR3 DNA reads TGTGCCAGCCGAAAGTGGCCTAGCGGGGGACGCACAGATACGCAGTATTTT. Amino acids: CASRKWPSGGRTDTQYF. The chain employs TRBV21-1 and TRBJ2-3; no check of the table's D call, TRBD2, against the DNA was made. TRBV21-1 is a pseudogene locus. The CDR3 covers 17 residues.

CDR3 residues: CSGDRTYGYTF. The CDR3 nucleotides are TGCAGTGGGGACAGGACATATGGCTACACCTTC. The chain uses TRBV20-1 and TRBJ1-2, with 8 positions matching TRBD1. CDR1 and CDR2 from the germline V gene are DFQATT and SNEGSKA (reference sequence). Germline trimming cut 7 bases from V and 5 bases from J; bases unmatched to any gene: 3. The CDR3 consists of 11 residues.

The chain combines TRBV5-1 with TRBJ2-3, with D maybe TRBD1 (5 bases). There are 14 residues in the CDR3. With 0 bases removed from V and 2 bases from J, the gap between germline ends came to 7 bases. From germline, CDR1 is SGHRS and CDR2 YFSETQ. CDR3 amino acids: CASSLGTLTDTQYF. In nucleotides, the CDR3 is TGCGCCAGCAGCTTGGGGACACTCACAGATACGCAGTATTTT.

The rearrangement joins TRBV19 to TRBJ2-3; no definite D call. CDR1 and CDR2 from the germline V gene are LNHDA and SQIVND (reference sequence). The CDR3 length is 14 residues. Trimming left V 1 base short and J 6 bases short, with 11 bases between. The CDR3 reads CASSIGGHRDTQYF. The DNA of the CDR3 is TGTGCCAGTAGTATAGGAGGCCACCGGGATACGCAGTATTTT.

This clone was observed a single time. The CDR3 here is CASRPAGQKSGNTIYF. The CDR3 bases are TGTGCCAGCAGACCGGCGGGACAGAAGTCTGGAAACACCATATATTTT. The V and J genes are TRBV28 and TRBJ1-3; 7 nucleotides line up with TRBD1. Germline V gives CDR1 MDHEN, CDR2 SYDVKM. V lost 6 bases and J lost 1; bases outside the gene matches: 9. The CDR3 spans 16 residues.

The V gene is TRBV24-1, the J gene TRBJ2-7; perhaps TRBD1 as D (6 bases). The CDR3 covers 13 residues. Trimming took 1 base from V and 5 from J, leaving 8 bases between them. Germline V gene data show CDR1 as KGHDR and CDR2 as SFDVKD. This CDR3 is CATSDFTGNEQYF. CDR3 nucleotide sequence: TGTGCCACCAGTGATTTCACAGGGAACGAGCAGTACTTC.

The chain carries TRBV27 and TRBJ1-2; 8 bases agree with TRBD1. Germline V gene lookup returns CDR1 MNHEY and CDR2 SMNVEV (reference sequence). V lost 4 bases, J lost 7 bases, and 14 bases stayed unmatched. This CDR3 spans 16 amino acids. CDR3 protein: CASSSLLGQGVGGYTF. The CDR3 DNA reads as TGTGCCAGCAGTTCCCTCTTAGGACAGGGTGTCGGTGGCTACACCTTC.